These 6 T cell receptor beta chains came from one sample sequenced in a study of T cell responses to AZD1222 COVID-19 vaccine (dated by TCRdb to the early 2020s). This specimen's time point label, interpreted: about 28 days (+/-7) after the second vaccine dose. Library creation used the immunoSEQ multiplex PCR assay. The table comes from immuneACCESS by way of TCRdb, which keeps in-frame sequences with V and J called. Part of the clones is missing from these tables; in studies checked, under half for an unresolved V gene and the rest for unknown reasons. Counted in this sample were approximately 110,000 clones; 92% of them appeared once. The ten most abundant clones make up about 8% of the sample. Sequenced material: peripheral blood, taken 28 days after the second AZD1222 dose. All receptors come from an adult who received the AZD1222 COVID-19 vaccine.

The rearrangement uses TRBV5-1 and TRBJ1-4; D is uncertain. In germline, CDR1 is SGHRS, CDR2 YFSETQ. CDR3 length: 15 residues. V gave up 5 bases and J gave up 0 bases, with 11 bases separating them. CDR3 DNA sequence: TGCGCCAGCAGAGCCCAAGACGCAACTAATGAAAAACTGTTTTTT. Its protein is CASRAQDATNEKLFF.

The chain joins TRBV27 to TRBJ2-1; possibly TRBD1 for D (5 bases). The CDR3 consists of 16 residues. Trimming took 5 bases from V and 8 from J, leaving 22 bases between them. Germline CDR1 MNHEY, CDR2 SMNVEV (reference sequence). CDR3 sequence (DNA): TGTGCCAGCAGTATTGTTACAGGAATTATGGGGCATGAGCAGTTCTTC. Its translation is CASSIVTGIMGHEQFF.

V and J are TRBV18 and TRBJ2-7; TRBD1 agrees at 7 bases. The CDR3 is 15 amino acids. After removal of 5 bases from V and 0 bases from J, the junction contained 7 bases not matched to a gene. Germline CDR1 KGHSH, CDR2 LQKENI. The CDR3 spells CASSSETGISYEQYF. CDR3 DNA: TGTGCCAGCTCATCAGAGACAGGGATCTCCTACGAGCAGTACTTC.

This clone occurred once. The V and J genes are TRBV6-5 and TRBJ2-3, with a tentative D call TRBD2 (6 bases). V was cut by 6 bases and J by 5 bases, with 18 bases left in between. CDR1 is MNHEY and CDR2 is SVGAGI in the germline V gene. This CDR3 contains 15 residues. Here the CDR3 reads CASRPPGGLIDTQYF. CDR3 DNA sequence: TGTGCCAGCAGACCCCCAGGAGGGTTGATAGATACGCAGTATTTT.

The gene calls are TRBV4-1 and TRBJ2-2; D call uncertain. The CDR3 is 14 residues long. CDR1 and CDR2 (germline): MGHRA, YSYEKL. V gave up 1 base and J gave up 7 bases, with 10 bases separating them. CDR3 loop: CASSQVVRNGELFF. The CDR3 bases are TGCGCCAGCAGCCAAGTCGTTCGAAACGGGGAGCTGTTTTTT.

J is TRBJ2-1 and V is TRBV18, with D possibly being TRBD1 or TRBD2 (5 bases each). This CDR3 has 13 residues. Germline CDR1 is KGHSH and CDR2 is LQKENI. The V gene lost 0 bases and the J gene lost 6 bases, with 6 bases spanning the gap. As DNA, the CDR3 is TGTGCCAGCTCACCACCGAGGGGCAATGAGCAGTTCTTC. Translated, it gives CASSPPRGNEQFF.